The 18 T cell receptor beta chains presented below share a single source sample, sequenced in a study of vaccination and CD4 T cells after COVID-19. Antigen specificity for these receptors is unknown. Stated time point: late sampling 161 to 241 days after vaccination in three convalescent patients. Treatment indicated: approximately 9-day PBMC culture with coronavirus spike peptide pools or control peptides (ViraFEST assay). At the Johns Hopkins FTIC core, DNA taken from cultured CD4+ T cells was sequenced by way of the Oncomine TCR Beta short-read assay. TCRdb ran MiXCR on the PCR reads and lists one entry per CDR3 protein. The sample lists about 26,000 distinct CDR3 sequences; approximately 41% were seen once. This specimen was CD4+ T cells from blood, cultured in vitro, taken about 7 months after SARS-CoV-2 vaccination. The origin of the receptors is a human donor who had recovered from COVID-19.

This clonotype was detected only once. This chain links TRBV2 with TRBJ2-3; D is possibly TRBD1 or TRBD2 (5 bases each). The CDR3 is 15 residues long. Germline CDR1 reads SNHLY; CDR2 reads FYNNEI. Trimming cost V 6 bases and J 6 bases, with 19 bases left between them. The CDR3 loop is CASRDGTPGVDTQYF. CDR3 nucleotides: TGTGCCAGCAGGGACGGGACCCCGGGCGTGGATACGCAGTATTTT.

This clonotype was observed a few times. The chain is built from TRBV20-1 and TRBJ1-5; 7 nucleotides agree with TRBD1. In germline, CDR1 is DFQATT, CDR2 SNEGSKA (reference sequence). The CDR3 spans 14 residues. J lost 4 bases, V lost 6 bases, and 9 bases had no gene match. DNA of the CDR3: TGCAGTGCCGCGTCGACAGGGAGTAATCAGCCCCAGCATTTT. Translating it yields CSAASTGSNQPQHF.

The chain uses TRBV28 and TRBJ2-7; 11 bases are a match to TRBD2. The CDR3 is made up of 16 amino acids. Germline CDR1 reads MDHEN; CDR2 reads SYDVKM. J was trimmed by 0 bases and V by 7 bases; bases with no gene match: 8. The CDR3 sequence is CASTPGLADSSYEQYF. Written as DNA, the CDR3 is TGTGCCAGCACCCCGGGACTAGCGGATAGCTCCTACGAGCAGTACTTC.

Concerning this clonotype: A much larger clone sits a single nucleotide away, making a read error possible. The chain is built from TRBV7-2 and TRBJ2-1; D remains ambiguous. The CDR3 has 14 amino acids. CDR1 is SGHTA and CDR2 is FQGNSA in the germline V gene. The CDR3 spells CASSLGSNYNEQLF. The CDR3 region has the DNA TGTGCCAGCAGCTTAGGGTCTAACTACAATGAGCAGCTCTTC.

The CDR3 reads CSARVWGREEPQHF. As DNA, the CDR3 is TGCAGTGCTAGAGTTTGGGGGCGGGAGGAGCCCCAGCATTTT. The V gene is TRBV20-1, the J gene TRBJ1-5, with D tentatively TRBD1 (6 bases). CDR3 length: 14 residues. Germline CDR1 DFQATT, CDR2 SNEGSKA (reference sequence). The germline V and J ends were trimmed by 1 base and 8 bases, with 15 bases remaining between them.

This clonotype was observed a few times. J is TRBJ1-1 and V is TRBV7-9, with 8 bases identical to TRBD1. Germline assignment: CDR1 SEHNR and CDR2 FQNEAQ (reference sequence). The CDR3 length is 14 residues. Unmatched junction bases numbered 4, after V lost 3 bases and J lost 4 bases. The CDR3: CASSLDRARTEAFF. The CDR3 DNA follows: TGTGCCAGCAGCTTGGACAGGGCTCGCACTGAAGCTTTCTTT.

This clonotype was detected only a few times. The J gene is TRBJ2-1, the V gene TRBV20-1; possible D gene TRBD1, 5 bases. The V end was cut by 1 base, the J end by 9 bases, with 19 bases between. There are 15 residues in the CDR3. Germline V gene lookup returns CDR1 DFQATT and CDR2 SNEGSKA (reference sequence). The CDR3 spells CSARVGLANSIEQFF. CDR3 nucleotides: TGCAGTGCTAGAGTGGGGCTCGCCAACTCTATTGAGCAGTTCTTC.

The chain links TRBV20-1 to TRBJ2-1; 10 bases line up with TRBD1. The J call may be mistaken, given a closer DNA end match to TRBJ2-7. The CDR3 contains 15 residues. Germline CDR1 and CDR2: DFQATT and SNEGSKA (reference sequence). In DNA form, the CDR3 reads TGCAGTGCTAGTGGGGCGGACAGGGGGGGAAACGAGCAGTACTTC. Translation: CSASGADRGGNEQYF.

Here the CDR3 reads CSARLVLETQYF. The DNA of the CDR3 is TGCAGTGCTCGACTAGTCTTAGAGACCCAGTACTTC. This sequence joins TRBV20-1 and TRBJ2-5, with D perhaps TRBD2 (6 bases). The CDR3 spans 12 residues. V was pared by 5 bases and J by 4 bases, with 11 bases between. Germline CDR1 reads DFQATT; CDR2 reads SNEGSKA (reference sequence).

Only one count was recorded for this clonotype. V gene TRBV5-1 combines with J gene TRBJ2-1, with TRBD1 identical over 7 bases. The CDR3 length is 14 residues. Germline loops: CDR1 SGHRS, CDR2 YFSETQ. The trim removed 0 bases at V and 5 bases at J, leaving 2 bases unmatched. This CDR3 is CASSLGQGHNEQFF. In DNA form, the CDR3 reads TGCGCCAGCAGCTTGGGACAGGGCCACAATGAGCAGTTCTTC. The entire variable domain, with the rest obtained from reference TRBV5-1 and TRBJ2-1, is as follows: KAGVTQTPRYLIKTRGQQVTLSCSPISGHRSVSWYQQTPGQGLQFLFEYFSETQRNKGNFPGRFSGRQFSNSRSEMNVSTLELGDSALYLCASSLGQGHNEQFFGPGTRLTVL.

Only a few counts were recorded for this clonotype. The CDR3 sequence: CASSYTSADTQYF. CDR3 sequence (DNA): TGTGCCAGCAGTTATACTAGCGCAGATACGCAGTATTTT. The J gene is TRBJ2-3, the V gene TRBV6-5; 7 bases are a match to TRBD2. Germline CDR1 reads MNHEY; CDR2 reads SVGAGI. V lost 3 bases and J lost 4; bases outside the gene matches: 1. The CDR3 is 13 residues long.

The chain carries TRBV28 and TRBJ1-2, with D hard to call. V was cut by 4 bases and J by 8 bases, with 11 bases left in between. CDR1 and CDR2 from the germline V gene are MDHEN and SYDVKM. The CDR3 loop spans 12 amino acids. CDR3 in amino acids: CASSSRVGGYTF. Here the CDR3 DNA reads TGTGCCAGCAGTTCCCGAGTTGGAGGCTACACCTTC.

In its sample, this clonotype was seen a few times. The chain combines TRBV20-1 with TRBJ1-1, with D possibly TRBD1 on 6 matching bases. Germline V gene sequence: CDR1 DFQATT, CDR2 SNEGSKA (reference sequence). This CDR3 spans 13 amino acids. V lost 6 bases and J 9 bases, leaving 20 bases between the germline ends. CDR3 amino acids: CSARDNSGLKAFF. CDR3 DNA: TGCAGTGCGCGGGACAATTCGGGCCTGAAAGCTTTCTTT.

This chain links TRBV7-3 with TRBJ2-3; perhaps TRBD2 as D (5 bases). CDR1 and CDR2 from the germline V gene are SGHTA and FQGTGA. There are 14 residues in the CDR3. V was clipped by 1 base and J by 4 bases, with 9 bases between them. CDR3 amino acids: CASSLSPGADTQYF. The CDR3 DNA follows: TGTGCCAGCAGCTTAAGTCCCGGGGCAGATACGCAGTATTTT.

This clonotype qualifies as medium-sized. The chain recombines TRBV20-1 with TRBJ2-1; D uncertain. The CDR3 is 16 residues long. Germline V lookup: CDR1 DFQATT, CDR2 SNEGSKA (reference sequence). V gave up 1 base and J gave up 7 bases, with 20 bases separating them. The CDR3 DNA reads as TGCAGTGCTAGAGGGGTCGGGTCCTCATCCCCGAATGAGCAGTTCTTC. Translation gives CSARGVGSSSPNEQFF.

This clonotype was picked up a small number of times. The rearrangement links TRBV7-8 to TRBJ1-5, with 7 bases identical to TRBD1. The germline V gene encodes CDR1 SGHVS and CDR2 FQNEAQ. The CDR3 spans 14 residues. After removal of 5 bases from V and 3 bases from J, the junction contained 4 bases not matched to a gene. The CDR3 DNA is TGTGCCAGCAGCGTGCAGGGGGTCAATCAGCCCCAGCATTTT. It is translated as CASSVQGVNQPQHF. Drawing the rest from reference TRBV7-8 and TRBJ1-5, the complete variable domain is GAGVSQSPRYKVAKRGQDVALRCDPISGHVSLFWYQQALGQGPEFLTYFQNEAQLDKSGLPSDRFFAERPEGSVSTLKIQRTQQEDSAVYLCASSVQGVNQPQHFGDGTRLSIL.

The J gene is TRBJ2-1, the V gene TRBV20-1; 11 positions agree with TRBD2. Germline V gene data show CDR1 as DFQATT and CDR2 as SNEGSKA (reference sequence). The V gene end was trimmed by 1 base and the J gene end by 9 bases; junction bases not matched to a gene: 8. CDR3 length: 15 amino acids. The CDR3 is CSARVATSGTSEQFF. In nucleotides, the CDR3 is TGCAGTGCTAGAGTGGCGACTAGCGGGACTAGTGAGCAGTTCTTC.

CDR3 loop: CASSLGPPASSYEQYF. The CDR3 coding sequence is TGTGCCAGCAGCTTAGGTCCTCCGGCTAGCTCCTACGAGCAGTACTTC. This rearrangement joins TRBV7-2 to TRBJ2-7; D remains unclear. Germline CDR1 and CDR2: SGHTA and FQGNSA. V lost 1 base and J lost 0, with 13 bases in between. There are 16 residues in the CDR3.